The next 10 T cell receptor beta chains were all read from a single sample in a study of molecular identifiers for immune sequencing clone quantification. MiXCR was run by TCRdb on the PCR reads, yielding one entry per CDR3 protein. The sample includes 460,000 or so distinct CDR3 sequences, roughly 23% of them seen just once. Sequencing input: naive CD8+ T cells from blood, with Jurkat cell RNA spiked in. The subset here: FACS-sorted CD8+CD4-CCR7+CD45RA+ naive T cells. Receptors originate from a human donor in good health. Some libraries in this study had Jurkat cell RNA spiked in.

A remark on this clonotype: This may come from a read error, since a much larger clone is one base off. The V call is TRBV7-9, the J call TRBJ2-7; the D gene is possibly TRBD2 (5 bases). The CDR3 is 14 amino acids. CDR1 is SEHNR, CDR2 FQNEAQ, per germline (reference sequence). The CDR3 bases are TGTGCCAGCGGCTTAGGCGTTCGGGACTACGAGCAGTACTTC. Amino acids: CASGLGVRDYEQYF.

Many counts were recorded for this clonotype. The gene calls are TRBV6-5 and TRBJ2-5; no clear D. V lost 2 bases, J lost 1 base, and 14 bases lay in between. The germline CDR1 and CDR2 sequences are MNHEY and SVGAGI. The CDR3 consists of 16 residues. CDR3 residues: CASSYSPYMIQETQYF. In DNA form, the CDR3 reads TGTGCCAGCAGTTACAGTCCTTATATGATCCAAGAGACCCAGTACTTC.

The chain uses TRBV20-1 and TRBJ2-7; D is unclear. The V gene lost 0 bases and the J gene lost 2 bases, with 8 bases spanning the gap. Per germline, CDR1 DFQATT and CDR2 SNEGSKA (reference sequence). The CDR3 covers 13 residues. The CDR3 nucleotides read TGCAGTGCTAGAGATACTCAAACCTACGAGCAGTACTTC. Translated: CSARDTQTYEQYF.

This clonotype was seen many times. The chain links TRBV7-2 to TRBJ2-3; no reliable D call. The CDR3 loop spans 17 amino acids. Trimming took 5 bases from V and 0 from J, leaving 18 bases between them. Looked up from germline, CDR1 is SGHTA and CDR2 is FQGNSA. The DNA of the CDR3 is TGTGCCAGCAGCAGGCGAGGCCGACACCAGAGCACAGATACGCAGTATTTT. Protein sequence: CASSRRGRHQSTDTQYF. Variable domain in full (rest from reference TRBV7-2 and TRBJ2-3): GAGVSQSPSNKVTEKGKDVELRCDPISGHTALYWYRQSLGQGLEFLIYFQGNSAPDKSGLPSDRFSAERTGGSVSTLTIQRTQQEDSAVYLCASSRRGRHQSTDTQYFGPGTRLTVL.

On this clonotype itself: This clone may be a read error of a much larger clone one base away. The rearrangement joins TRBV7-9 to TRBJ2-3; D uncertain. CDR1 is SEHNR, CDR2 FQNEAQ, per germline (reference sequence). The CDR3 has 16 amino acids. V dropped 2 bases and J dropped 1 base, with 13 bases sitting between them. The chain's CDR3 is CASSLLPTPGTDTQYF. DNA for the CDR3: TGTGCCAGCAGCTTATTACCTACACCTGGCACAGATACGCAGTATTTT. The complete variable domain, with remaining parts taken from reference TRBV7-9 and TRBJ2-3, reads DTGVSQNPRHKITKRGQNVTFRCDPISEHNRLYWYRQTLGQGPEFLTYFQNEAQLEKSRLLSDRFSAERPKGSFSTLEIQRTEQGDSAMYLCASSLLPTPGTDTQYFGPGTRLTVL.

The J gene is TRBJ2-2, the V gene TRBV4-3; TRBD2 aligns across 8 bases. Germline V gene sequence: CDR1 LGHNA, CDR2 YSLEER. Trimming removed 0 bases from V and 7 bases from J; junction bases left unmatched: 13. This CDR3 spans 18 amino acids. The CDR3 bases are TGCGCCAGCAGCCAAGATCCTCTATTAGCGGGAAGGGTCGGGGAGCTGTTTTTT. This gives the protein CASSQDPLLAGRVGELFF.

This clonotype was counted a few times. V and J are TRBV5-4 and TRBJ2-3; D possibly corresponds to TRBD2 (5 bases). This CDR3 is built from 16 residues. The V gene's germline CDR1 is SGHNT and CDR2 YYREEE (reference sequence). V lost 0 bases and J 0 bases, leaving 11 bases between the germline ends. The CDR3 spells CASSLAGVTSTDTQYF. DNA for the CDR3: TGTGCCAGCAGCTTGGCCGGGGTTACTAGCACAGATACGCAGTATTTT.

This clonotype came up a few times. The V call is TRBV13, the J call TRBJ1-2; a weak D match, TRBD1 (6 bases). The ends were cut back, 1 base at V and 4 bases at J, with 13 bases in the middle. Germline V gene lookup returns CDR1 PRHDT and CDR2 FYEKMQ (reference sequence). CDR3 length: 15 residues. The CDR3 loop reads CASSLAGDESYGYTF. CDR3 DNA sequence: TGTGCCAGCAGCTTAGCAGGGGATGAAAGCTATGGCTACACCTTC.

This clonotype was seen repeatedly, ten times or more. The rearrangement uses TRBV6-5 and TRBJ2-7; the D gene is possibly TRBD1 (6 bases). Germline CDR1 MNHEY, CDR2 SVGAGI. The V end was cut by 6 bases, the J end by 2 bases, with 17 bases between. This CDR3 comprises 15 residues. CDR3 loop: CASRTRGQFPYEQYF. The CDR3 DNA follows: TGTGCCAGCAGGACCCGAGGACAGTTCCCCTACGAGCAGTACTTC.

The V call is TRBV20-1, the J call TRBJ2-7; TRBD2 matches at 7 bases. The V and J ends lost 0 bases and 4 bases, in that order; junction bases with no gene match: 6. From germline, CDR1 is DFQATT and CDR2 SNEGSKA (reference sequence). The CDR3 is 14 amino acids. The DNA of the CDR3 is TGCAGTGCTAGAGAGCCGGGGGGAGAATACGAGCAGTACTTC. Encoded protein: CSAREPGGEYEQYF.